The sample holds many counts of the clone carrying this T cell receptor (beta chain). TRAV and TRBV primers primed cDNA for both TCRalpha and TCRbeta. It was with a constant-region primer and a V-primer adapter that TCRs were amplified over approximately 20 PCR cycles. MiXCR, run by TCRdb on the reads, gives a single entry per CDR3 protein. Seen here are some 100,000 distinct CDR3 sequences, 20% observed once, and the top ten hold 4.1%. V was clipped by 4 bases and J by 2 bases, with 16 bases between them. Germline assignment: CDR1 SGDLS and CDR2 YYNGEE. This CDR3 is 16 amino acids long. These data originate in a study of low-dose radiotherapy and immunotherapy resistance in tumors. Time point reported: after trial treatment. Sample treatment: LDRT plus nivolumab, ipilimumab, low-dose cyclophosphamide and aspirin (RACIN trial).

The chain combines TRBV9 with TRBJ2-1; possibly TRBD2 for D (5 bases). The TCR originated in a male donor with prostate cancer. The material sequenced was PBMCs, taken after low-dose radiotherapy plus immunotherapy. The chain's CDR3 is CASSSPPSSTYNEQFF. The DNA of the CDR3 is TGTGCCAGCAGCAGTCCCCCTAGCTCGACCTACAATGAGCAGTTCTTC.